The clone carrying this TCR beta chain turned up a few times. Per the authors' pipeline: Scientists estimated how many nucleated cells there were by amplifying reference gene primers. The assay was immunoSEQ multiplex PCR, and TCRdb's table has in-frame clones only and misses some. From that table come the V and J calls and clone size; the DNA was used to work out D and trimming. The table lists 14,000 or so clones, 87% of them singletons. The sample is drawn from a study of blood T cell repertoires in COVID-19. The wider study: PBMCs, B-cell-depleted T cells, or T cells provided the cDNA or gDNA that made up the material.

The TCR comes from a human donor with active COVID-19. The donor label of this sample is uncertain. Source material: peripheral blood.

DNA of the CDR3: TGTGCCAGCAGAAAACAGGGGGCCCGTTTTGAAGCTTTCTTT. It encodes CASRKQGARFEAFF. V usage is TRBV28 and J usage is TRBJ1-1; TRBD1 matches 9 bases. CDR3 length: 14 residues. Germline V lookup: CDR1 MDHEN, CDR2 SYDVKM. The V segment lost 6 bases and the J segment 7 bases; nucleotides outside the gene matches: 9.